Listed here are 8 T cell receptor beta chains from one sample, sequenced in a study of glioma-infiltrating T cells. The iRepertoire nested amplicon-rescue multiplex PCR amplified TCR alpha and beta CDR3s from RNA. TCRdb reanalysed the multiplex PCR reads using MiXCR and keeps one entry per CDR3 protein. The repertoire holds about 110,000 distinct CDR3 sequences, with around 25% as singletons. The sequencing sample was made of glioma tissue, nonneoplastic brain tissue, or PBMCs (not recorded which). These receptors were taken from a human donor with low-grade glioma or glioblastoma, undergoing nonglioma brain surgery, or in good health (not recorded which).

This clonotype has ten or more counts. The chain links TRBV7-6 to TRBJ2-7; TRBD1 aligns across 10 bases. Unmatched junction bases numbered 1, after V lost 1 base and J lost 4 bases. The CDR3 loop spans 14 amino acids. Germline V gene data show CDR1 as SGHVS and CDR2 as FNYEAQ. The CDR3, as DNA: TGTGCCAGCAGCTTAGTGGGACAGGGGTACGAGCAGTACTTC. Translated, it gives CASSLVGQGYEQYF. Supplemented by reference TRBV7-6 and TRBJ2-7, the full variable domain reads GAGVSQSPRYKVTKRGQDVALRCDPISGHVSLYWYRQALGQGPEFLTYFNYEAQQDKSGLPNDRFSAERPEGSISTLTIQRTEQRDSAMYRCASSLVGQGYEQYFGPGTRLTVT.

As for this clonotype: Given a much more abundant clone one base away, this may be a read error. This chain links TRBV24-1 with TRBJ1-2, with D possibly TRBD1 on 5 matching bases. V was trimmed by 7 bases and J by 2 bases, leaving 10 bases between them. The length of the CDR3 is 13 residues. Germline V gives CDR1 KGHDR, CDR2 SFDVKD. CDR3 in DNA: TGTGCCACCAGCACGGGGCCAAACTATGGCTACACCTTC. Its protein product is CATSTGPNYGYTF.

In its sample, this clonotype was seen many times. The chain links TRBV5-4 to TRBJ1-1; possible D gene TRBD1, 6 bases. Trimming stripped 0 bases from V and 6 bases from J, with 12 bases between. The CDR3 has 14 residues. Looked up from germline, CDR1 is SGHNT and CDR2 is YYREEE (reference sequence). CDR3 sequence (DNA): TGTGCCAGCAGCTTGGGAGGACAGAGGTCTGAAGCTTTCTTT. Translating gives CASSLGGQRSEAFF.

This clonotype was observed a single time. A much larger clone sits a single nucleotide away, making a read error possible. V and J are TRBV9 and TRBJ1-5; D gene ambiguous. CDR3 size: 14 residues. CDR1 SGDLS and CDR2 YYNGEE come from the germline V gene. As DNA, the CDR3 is TGTGGCAGCAGCGTAGGCGCCCGGGATCAGCCCCAGCATTTT. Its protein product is CGSSVGARDQPQHF.

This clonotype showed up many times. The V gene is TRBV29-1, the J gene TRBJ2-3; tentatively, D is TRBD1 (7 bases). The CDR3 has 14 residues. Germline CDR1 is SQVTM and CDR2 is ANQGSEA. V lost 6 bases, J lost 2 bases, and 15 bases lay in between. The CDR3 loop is CSVFPGGLTDTQYF. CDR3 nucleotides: TGCAGCGTGTTTCCAGGGGGACTCACAGATACGCAGTATTTT.

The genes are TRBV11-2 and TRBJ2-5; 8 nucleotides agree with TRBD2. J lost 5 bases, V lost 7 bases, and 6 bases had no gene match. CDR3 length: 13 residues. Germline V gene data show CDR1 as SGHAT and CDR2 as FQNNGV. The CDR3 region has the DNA TGTGCCAGCAACCCCGGGAGGGGGGAGACCCAGTACTTC. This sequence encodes CASNPGRGETQYF.

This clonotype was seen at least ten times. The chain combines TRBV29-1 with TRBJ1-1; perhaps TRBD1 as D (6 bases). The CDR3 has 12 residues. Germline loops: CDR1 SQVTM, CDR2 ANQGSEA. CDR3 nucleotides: TGCAGGGCCAGGGGTGATTACACTGAAGCTTTCTTT. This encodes CRARGDYTEAFF.

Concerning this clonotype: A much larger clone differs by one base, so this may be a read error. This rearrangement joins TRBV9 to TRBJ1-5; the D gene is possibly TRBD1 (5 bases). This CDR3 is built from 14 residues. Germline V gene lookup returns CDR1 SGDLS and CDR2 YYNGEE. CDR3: CASSQGSSNQLQHF. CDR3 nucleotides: TGTGCCAGTAGTCAGGGCTCATCCAATCAGCTCCAGCATTTT.